At least ten counts were recorded for the clone carrying this TCR beta chain. No antigen is known for it. Addition of a universal primer site occurred through template switching, and cDNA carried unique molecular identifiers. A single record per CDR3 protein comes from TCRdb applying MiXCR to the 5' RACE reads. This sample carries 420,000 or so distinct CDR3 sequences, less than 20% of them seen once, and the ten largest clones take about 12%. This sample is part of a study of identical twins. Overall study findings and caveats: Twins shared out-of-frame alpha sequences with excess low generation probability. Carriage of fewer insertions was seen in abundant cord blood beta clonotypes, whereas memory repertoires showed none. Models underestimated how often monozygotic twins shared out-of-frame TCR alpha.

The CDR3 covers 12 residues. From germline, CDR1 is SQVTM and CDR2 ANQGSEA. The V end was cut by 6 bases, the J end by 6 bases, with 14 bases between. The clonotype was recovered from a man in his forties or fifties in good health. The source material was naive T cells sorted from blood. This chain uses TRBV29-1 with TRBJ1-1; no clear D gene. The CDR3 protein is CSVEGGFAEAFF. CDR3 bases: TGCAGCGTGGAGGGCGGGTTCGCTGAAGCTTTCTTT.